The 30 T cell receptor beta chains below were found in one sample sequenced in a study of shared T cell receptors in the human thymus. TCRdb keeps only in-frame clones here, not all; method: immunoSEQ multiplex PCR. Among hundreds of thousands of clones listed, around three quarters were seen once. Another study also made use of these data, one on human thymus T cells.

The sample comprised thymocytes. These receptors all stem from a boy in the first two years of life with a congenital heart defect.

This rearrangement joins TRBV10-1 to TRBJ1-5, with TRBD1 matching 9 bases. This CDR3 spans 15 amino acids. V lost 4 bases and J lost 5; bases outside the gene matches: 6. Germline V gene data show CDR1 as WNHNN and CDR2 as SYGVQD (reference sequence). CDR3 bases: TGCGCCAGCAGTGGGGGGACAGGGCAGGATCAGCCCCAGCATTTT. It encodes CASSGGTGQDQPQHF.

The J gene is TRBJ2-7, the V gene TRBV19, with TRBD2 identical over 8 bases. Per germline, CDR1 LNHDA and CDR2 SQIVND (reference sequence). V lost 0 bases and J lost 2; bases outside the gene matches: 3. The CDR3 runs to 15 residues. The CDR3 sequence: CASSIEPTSAYEQYF. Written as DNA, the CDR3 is TGTGCCAGTAGTATAGAACCGACTAGCGCCTACGAGCAGTACTTC.

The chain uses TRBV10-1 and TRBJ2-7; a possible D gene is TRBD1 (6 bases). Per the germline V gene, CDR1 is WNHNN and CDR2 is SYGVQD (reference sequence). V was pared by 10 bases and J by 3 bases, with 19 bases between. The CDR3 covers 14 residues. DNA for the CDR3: TGCGCCAACGTTTCACAGGGTCCAGGCTACGAGCAGTACTTC. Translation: CANVSQGPGYEQYF.

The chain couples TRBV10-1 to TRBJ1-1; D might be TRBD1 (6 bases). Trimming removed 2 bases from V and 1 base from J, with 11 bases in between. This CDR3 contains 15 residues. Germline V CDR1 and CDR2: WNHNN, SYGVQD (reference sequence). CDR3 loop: CASSEGDNTNTEAFF. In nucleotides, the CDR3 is TGCGCCAGCAGTGAGGGGGACAATACGAACACTGAAGCTTTCTTT.

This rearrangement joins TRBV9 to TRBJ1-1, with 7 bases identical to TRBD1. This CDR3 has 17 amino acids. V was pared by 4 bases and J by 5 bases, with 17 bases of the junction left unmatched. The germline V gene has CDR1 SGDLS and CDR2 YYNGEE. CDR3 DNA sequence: TGTGCCAGCAGCAGCCCCCCGTCAGACAGGGATGCTACTGAAGCTTTCTTT. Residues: CASSSPPSDRDATEAFF.

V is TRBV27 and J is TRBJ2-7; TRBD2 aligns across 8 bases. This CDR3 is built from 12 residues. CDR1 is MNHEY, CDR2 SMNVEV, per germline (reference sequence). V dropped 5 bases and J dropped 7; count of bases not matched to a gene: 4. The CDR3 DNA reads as TGTGCCAGCAGTCCATTAGCGGGGGAGCAGTACTTC. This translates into CASSPLAGEQYF.

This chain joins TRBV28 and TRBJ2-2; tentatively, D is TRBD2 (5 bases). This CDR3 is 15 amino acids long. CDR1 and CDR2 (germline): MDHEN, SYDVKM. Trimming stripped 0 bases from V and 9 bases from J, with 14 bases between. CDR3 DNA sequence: TGTGCCAGCAGTTTATGCACAGCGGTATGCAGGGAGCTGTTTTTT. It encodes CASSLCTAVCRELFF.

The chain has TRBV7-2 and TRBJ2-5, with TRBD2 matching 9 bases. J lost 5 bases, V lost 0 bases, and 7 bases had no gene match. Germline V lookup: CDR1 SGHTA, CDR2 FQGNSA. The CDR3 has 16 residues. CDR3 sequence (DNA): TGTGCCAGCAGCTTAGCGGCTAGCGGGATGGACGAGACCCAGTACTTC. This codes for CASSLAASGMDETQYF.

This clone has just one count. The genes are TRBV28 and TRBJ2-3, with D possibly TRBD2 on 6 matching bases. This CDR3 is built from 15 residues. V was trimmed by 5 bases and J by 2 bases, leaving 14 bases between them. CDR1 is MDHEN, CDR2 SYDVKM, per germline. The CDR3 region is CASSPGDGPTDTQYF. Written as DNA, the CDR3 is TGTGCCAGCAGTCCGGGGGATGGTCCCACAGATACGCAGTATTTT.

CDR3 residues: CASSLFPPGTEDYGYTF. The CDR3 nucleotides are TGTGCCAGCAGTTTATTCCCCCCCGGGACAGAGGATTATGGCTACACCTTC. The gene calls are TRBV28 and TRBJ1-2, with 7 nucleotides matching TRBD1. This CDR3 contains 17 residues. The junction had 13 bases not matched to a gene; V was cut back by 1 base and J by 5 bases. Per the germline V gene, CDR1 is MDHEN and CDR2 is SYDVKM.

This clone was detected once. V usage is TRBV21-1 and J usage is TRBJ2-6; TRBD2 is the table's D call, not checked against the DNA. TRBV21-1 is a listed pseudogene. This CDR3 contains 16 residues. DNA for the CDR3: TGTGCCAGCAGCAAAAACGAGGAGATGGGGGCCAACGTCCTGACTTTC. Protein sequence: CASSKNEEMGANVLTF.

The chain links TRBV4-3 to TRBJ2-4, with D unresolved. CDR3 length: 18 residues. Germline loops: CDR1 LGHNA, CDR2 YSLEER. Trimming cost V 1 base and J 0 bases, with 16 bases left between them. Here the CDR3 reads CASSQARRGELAKNIQYF. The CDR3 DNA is TGCGCCAGCAGCCAAGCCCGGCGCGGAGAGCTAGCCAAAAACATTCAGTACTTC.

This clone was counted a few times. CDR3 coding DNA: TGTGCCAGCAGTTCCCTCCAACAGGGGACGGATCAGCCCCAGCATTTT. Translating it yields CASSSLQQGTDQPQHF. The chain employs TRBV28 and TRBJ1-5, with TRBD1 matching over 7 bases. In germline, CDR1 is MDHEN, CDR2 SYDVKM. The CDR3 covers 16 residues. J lost 5 bases, V lost 4 bases, and 11 bases had no gene match. Based on the CDR3 plus reference TRBV28 and TRBJ1-5, the full variable domain is DVKVTQSSRYLVKRTGEKVFLECVQDMDHENMFWYRQDPGLGLRLIYFSYDVKMKEKGDIPEGYSVSREKKERFSLILESASTNQTSMYLCASSSLQQGTDQPQHFGDGTRLSIL.

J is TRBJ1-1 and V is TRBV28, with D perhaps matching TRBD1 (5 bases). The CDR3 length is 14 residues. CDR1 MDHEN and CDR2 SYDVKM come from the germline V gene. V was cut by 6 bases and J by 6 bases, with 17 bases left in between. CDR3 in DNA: TGTGCCAGCAGGTTCGGGTTGGAGGGACCTGAAGCTTTCTTT. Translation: CASRFGLEGPEAFF.

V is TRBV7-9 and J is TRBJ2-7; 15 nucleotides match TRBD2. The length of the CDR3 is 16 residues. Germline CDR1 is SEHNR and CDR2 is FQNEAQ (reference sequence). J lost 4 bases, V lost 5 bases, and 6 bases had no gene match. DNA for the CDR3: TGTGCCAGCAGCGACCCTGGACTAGCGGGAGGGTACGAGCAGTACTTC. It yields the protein CASSDPGLAGGYEQYF.

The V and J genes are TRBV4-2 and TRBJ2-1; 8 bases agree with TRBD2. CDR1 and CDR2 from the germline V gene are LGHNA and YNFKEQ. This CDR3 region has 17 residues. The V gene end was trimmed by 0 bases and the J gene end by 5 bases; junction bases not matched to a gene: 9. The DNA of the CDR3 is TGTGCCAGCAGCCAAGATAATCCGGGAGGGCCCCACAATGAGCAGTTCTTC. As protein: CASSQDNPGGPHNEQFF.

CDR3 coding DNA: TGTGCCATCACCCTCGACACCTCGGATGGCTACACCTTC. Translating it yields CAITLDTSDGYTF. The rearrangement uses TRBV10-3 and TRBJ1-2; D is ambiguous. CDR3 length equals 13 residues. Germline V gene sequence: CDR1 ENHRY, CDR2 SYGVKD. Trimming removed 7 bases from V and 6 bases from J, with 15 bases in between.

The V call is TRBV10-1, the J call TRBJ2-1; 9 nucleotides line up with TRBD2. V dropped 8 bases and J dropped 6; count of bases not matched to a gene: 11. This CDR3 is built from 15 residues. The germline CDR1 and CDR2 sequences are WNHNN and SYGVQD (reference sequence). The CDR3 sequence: CASRAGLAASNEQFF. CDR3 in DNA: TGCGCCAGCCGGGCGGGACTAGCAGCTTCCAATGAGCAGTTCTTC.

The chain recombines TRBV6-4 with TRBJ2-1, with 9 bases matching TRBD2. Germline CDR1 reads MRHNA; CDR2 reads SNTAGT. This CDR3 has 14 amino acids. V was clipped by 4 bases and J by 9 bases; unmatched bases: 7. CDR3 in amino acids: CASSVKREDCEQFF. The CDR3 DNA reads TGTGCCAGCAGTGTTAAGCGGGAGGACTGTGAGCAGTTCTTC.

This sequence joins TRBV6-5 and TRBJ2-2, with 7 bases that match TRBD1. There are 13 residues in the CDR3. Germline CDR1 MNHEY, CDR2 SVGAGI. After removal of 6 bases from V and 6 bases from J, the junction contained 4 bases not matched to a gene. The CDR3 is CASSRQGSGELFF. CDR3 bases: TGTGCCAGCAGCCGACAGGGTTCCGGGGAGCTGTTTTTT.

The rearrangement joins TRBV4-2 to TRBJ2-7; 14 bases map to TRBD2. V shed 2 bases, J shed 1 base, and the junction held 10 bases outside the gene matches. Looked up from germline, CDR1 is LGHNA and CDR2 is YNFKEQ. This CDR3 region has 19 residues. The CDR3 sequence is CASSQPTTSGRALSYEQYF. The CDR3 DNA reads TGTGCCAGCAGCCAACCGACGACTAGCGGGAGGGCCCTGTCCTACGAGCAGTACTTC.

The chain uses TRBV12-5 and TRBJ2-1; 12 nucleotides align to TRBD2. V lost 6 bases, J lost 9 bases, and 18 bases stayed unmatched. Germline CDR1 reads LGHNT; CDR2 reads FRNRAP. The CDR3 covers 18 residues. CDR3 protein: CASGLTSGSGRYTSEQFF. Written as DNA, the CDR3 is TGTGCTAGTGGCCTGACTAGCGGGAGTGGCCGTTACACGAGTGAGCAGTTCTTC.

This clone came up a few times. The CDR3 region has the DNA TGTGCCAGCAGCGAACAGGTCTATAGCAATCAGCCCCAGCATTTT. Translating it yields CASSEQVYSNQPQHF. The chain combines TRBV21-1 with TRBJ1-5; no check of the table's D call, TRBD1, against the DNA was made. TRBV21-1 is flagged as a pseudogene. CDR3 length: 15 amino acids.

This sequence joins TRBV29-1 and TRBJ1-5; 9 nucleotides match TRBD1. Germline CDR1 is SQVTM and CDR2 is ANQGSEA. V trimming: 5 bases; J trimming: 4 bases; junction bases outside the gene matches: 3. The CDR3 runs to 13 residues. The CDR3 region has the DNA TGCAGCGTTAAAGGACAGGGGAATCAGCCCCAGCATTTT. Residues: CSVKGQGNQPQHF.

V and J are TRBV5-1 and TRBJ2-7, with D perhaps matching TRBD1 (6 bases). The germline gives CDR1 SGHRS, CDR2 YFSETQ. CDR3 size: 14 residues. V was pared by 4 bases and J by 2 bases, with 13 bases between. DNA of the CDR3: TGCGCCAGCAGCGCCGACAGGCGACCCTACGAGCAGTACTTC. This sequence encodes CASSADRRPYEQYF.

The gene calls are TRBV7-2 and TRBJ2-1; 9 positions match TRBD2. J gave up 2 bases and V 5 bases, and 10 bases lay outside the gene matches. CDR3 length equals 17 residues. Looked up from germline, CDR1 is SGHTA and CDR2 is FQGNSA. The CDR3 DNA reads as TGTGCCAGCAGCGGAAATTTAGCGGGAGACCCCTACAATGAGCAGTTCTTC. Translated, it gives CASSGNLAGDPYNEQFF.

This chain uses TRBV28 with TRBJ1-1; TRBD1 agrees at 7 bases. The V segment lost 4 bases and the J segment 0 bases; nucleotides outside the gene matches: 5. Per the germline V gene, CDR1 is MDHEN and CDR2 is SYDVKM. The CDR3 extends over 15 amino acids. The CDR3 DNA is TGTGCCAGCAGTTCCCGGCAGGGGGTGAACACTGAAGCTTTCTTT. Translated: CASSSRQGVNTEAFF.

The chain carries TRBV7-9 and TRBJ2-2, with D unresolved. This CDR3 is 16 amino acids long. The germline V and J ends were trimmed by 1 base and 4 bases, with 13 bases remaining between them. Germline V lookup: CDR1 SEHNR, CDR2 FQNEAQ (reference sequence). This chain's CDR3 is CASSLDARSGTGELFF. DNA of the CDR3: TGTGCCAGCAGCTTAGATGCCCGGTCTGGCACCGGGGAGCTGTTTTTT.

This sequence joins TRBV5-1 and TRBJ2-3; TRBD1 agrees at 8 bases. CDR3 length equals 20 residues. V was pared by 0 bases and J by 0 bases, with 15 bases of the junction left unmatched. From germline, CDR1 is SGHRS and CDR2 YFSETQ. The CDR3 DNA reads TGCGCCAGCAGCTTGGTGGGCAGGGGGCCGCCCCCGTCTAGCACAGATACGCAGTATTTT. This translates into CASSLVGRGPPPSSTDTQYF. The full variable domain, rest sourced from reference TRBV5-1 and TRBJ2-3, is KAGVTQTPRYLIKTRGQQVTLSCSPISGHRSVSWYQQTPGQGLQFLFEYFSETQRNKGNFPGRFSGRQFSNSRSEMNVSTLELGDSALYLCASSLVGRGPPPSSTDTQYFGPGTRLTVL.

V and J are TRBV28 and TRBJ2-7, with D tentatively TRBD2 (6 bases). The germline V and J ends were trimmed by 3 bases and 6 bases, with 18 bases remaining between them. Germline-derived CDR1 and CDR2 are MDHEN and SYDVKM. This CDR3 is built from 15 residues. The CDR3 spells CASSFPAGPRGEQYF. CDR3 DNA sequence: TGTGCCAGCAGTTTCCCGGCGGGACCTCGGGGCGAGCAGTACTTC. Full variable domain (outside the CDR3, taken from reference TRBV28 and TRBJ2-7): DVKVTQSSRYLVKRTGEKVFLECVQDMDHENMFWYRQDPGLGLRLIYFSYDVKMKEKGDIPEGYSVSREKKERFSLILESASTNQTSMYLCASSFPAGPRGEQYFGPGTRLTVT.